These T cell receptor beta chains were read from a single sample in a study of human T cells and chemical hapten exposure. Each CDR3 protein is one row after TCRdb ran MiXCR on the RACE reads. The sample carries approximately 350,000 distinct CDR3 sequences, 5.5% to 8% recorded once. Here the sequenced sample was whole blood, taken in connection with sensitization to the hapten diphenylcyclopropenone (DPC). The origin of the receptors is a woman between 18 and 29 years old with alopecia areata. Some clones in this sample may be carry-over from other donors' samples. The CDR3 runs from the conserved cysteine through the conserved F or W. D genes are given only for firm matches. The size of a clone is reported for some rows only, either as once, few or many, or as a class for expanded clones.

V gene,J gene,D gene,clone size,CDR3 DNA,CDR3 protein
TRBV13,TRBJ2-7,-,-,TGTGCCAGCAATCACGGCGGGGCCAGGGCCGAGCAGTACTTC,CASNHGGARAEQYF
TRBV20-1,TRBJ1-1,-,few,TGCAGTGCTAGGAGGGGTGGCGGCCCCAACACTGAAGCTTTCTTT,CSARRGGGPNTEAFF
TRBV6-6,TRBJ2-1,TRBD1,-,TGTGCCAGCACACCAACTAGAGGGGGCGCCTTCGGTGAGCAGTTCTTC,CASTPTRGGAFGEQFF
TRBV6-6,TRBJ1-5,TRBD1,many,TGTGCCAGCAGTTGGGACAGGGAGAATCAGCCCCAGCATTTT,CASSWDRENQPQHF
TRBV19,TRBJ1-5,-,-,TGTGCCAGTCATAACCGGTACACGGATCAGCCCCAGCATTTT,CASHNRYTDQPQHF
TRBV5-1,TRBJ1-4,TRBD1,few,TGCGCCAGCAGCTTGGTCCAGGGGGGCGAAAAACTGTTTTTT,CASSLVQGGEKLFF
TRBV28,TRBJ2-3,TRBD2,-,TGTGCCAGCAGTTTAGCTAGCGGGGCTGACGGGGGGGATACGCAGTATTTT,CASSLASGADGGDTQYF
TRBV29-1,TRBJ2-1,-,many,TGCAGCGTTGGGAGGGGAGGCAATGAGCAGTTCTTC,CSVGRGGNEQFF
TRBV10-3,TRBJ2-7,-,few,TGTGCCATCAGCTCTAGGTACGAGCAGTACTTC,CAISSRYEQYF
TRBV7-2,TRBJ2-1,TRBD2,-,TGTGCCAGCAGCGCATCGGGACTAGCTTTTTACAATGAGCAGTTCTTC,CASSASGLAFYNEQFF
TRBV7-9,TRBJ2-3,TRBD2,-,TGTGCCAGCAGCGGTAGCGGGGTAACAGATACGCAGTATTTT,CASSGSGVTDTQYF
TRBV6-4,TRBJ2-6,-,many,TGTGCCAGCAGTAACGGGGACACCTTCTCTGGGGCCAACGTCCTGACTTTC,CASSNGDTFSGANVLTF
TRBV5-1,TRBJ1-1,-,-,TGCGCCAGCAGCTTGGACAGGGCTGAGCTTGAAGCTTTCTTT,CASSLDRAELEAFF
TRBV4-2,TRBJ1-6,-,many,TGTGCCAGCAGCCGAGGCCAGAACGATAATTCACCCCTCCACTTT,CASSRGQNDNSPLHF
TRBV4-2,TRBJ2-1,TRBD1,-,TGTGCCAGCAGCCCGGGCCTAGACAGGGACAATGAGCAGTTCTTC,CASSPGLDRDNEQFF
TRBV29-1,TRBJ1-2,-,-,TGCAGCGCCCCGAAAACTAACTATGGCTACACCTTC,CSAPKTNYGYTF
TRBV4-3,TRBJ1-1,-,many,TGCGCCAGCAGCCAAGGACAAACGAACACTGAAGCTTTCTTT,CASSQGQTNTEAFF
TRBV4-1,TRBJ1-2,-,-,TGCGCCAGCAGCCAAGAAGGGGGCTATGGCTACACCTTC,CASSQEGGYGYTF
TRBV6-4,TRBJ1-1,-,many,TGTGCCAGCAGTCGGGGGAGGGGAACTGAAGCTTTCTTT,CASSRGRGTEAFF
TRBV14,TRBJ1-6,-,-,TGTGCCAGCAGCCAAGATCTGCAGGTCGGTCCCTATAATTCACCCCTCCACTTT,CASSQDLQVGPYNSPLHF
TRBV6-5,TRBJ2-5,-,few,TGTGCCAGCAGTTACTCGTGGGACGGAGAGACCCAGTACTTC,CASSYSWDGETQYF
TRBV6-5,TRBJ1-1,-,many,TGTGCCAGCAGTCCCATACATACGAACACTGAAGCTTTCTTT,CASSPIHTNTEAFF
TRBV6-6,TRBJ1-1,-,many,TGTGCCAGCAGTCATTCGTCCGGGGGAGCGGCTGAAGCTTTCTTT,CASSHSSGGAAEAFF
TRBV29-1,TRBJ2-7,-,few,TGCAGCGTTAGGGCCACGGGGGAGCAGTACTTC,CSVRATGEQYF
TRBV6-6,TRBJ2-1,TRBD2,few,TGTGCCAGCAGTTACTCAATAGGACTAGCGGCCTACAATGAGCAGTTCTTC,CASSYSIGLAAYNEQFF
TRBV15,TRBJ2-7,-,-,TGTGCCACCAGCCCTGCCTCGCCAAGGCAGTACTTC,CATSPASPRQYF
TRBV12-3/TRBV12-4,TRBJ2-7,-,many,TGTGCCAGCAGTTTTCAAGAGGGTTCTTACGAGCAGTACTTC,CASSFQEGSYEQYF
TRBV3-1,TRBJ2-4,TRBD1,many,TGTGCCAGCAGCCAAGAGCAAGCCGAGCCACAGGGGCTACTAGCCAAAAACATTCAGTACTTC,CASSQEQAEPQGLLAKNIQYF
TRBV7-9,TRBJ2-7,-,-,TGTGCCAGCGGGATAGGCGGTTCGACCTACGAGCAGTACTTC,CASGIGGSTYEQYF
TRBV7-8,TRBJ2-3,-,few,TGTGCCAGCAGCCCTACCACGTTATCCACAGATACGCAGTATTTT,CASSPTTLSTDTQYF
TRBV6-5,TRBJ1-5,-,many,TGTGCCAGCAGTATGGCAGGGCAGCCCCAGCATTTT,CASSMAGQPQHF
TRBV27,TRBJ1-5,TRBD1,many,TGTGCCAGCAGTTTAACCCCAGACAGGGGTAATCAGCCCCAGCATTTT,CASSLTPDRGNQPQHF
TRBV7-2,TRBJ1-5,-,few,TGTGCCAGCAGTATCGACAGCGGACTGAATCAGCCCCAGCATTTT,CASSIDSGLNQPQHF
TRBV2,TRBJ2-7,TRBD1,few,TGTGCCAGCAGGGCCGGACAGGGCCTCTACGAGCAGTACTTC,CASRAGQGLYEQYF
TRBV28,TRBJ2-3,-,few,TGTGCCAGCAGTCCCTACCCGGGACATCATACCACAGATACGCAGTATTTT,CASSPYPGHHTTDTQYF
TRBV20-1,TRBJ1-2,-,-,TGCAGTGCTGCGGGAGGCACTCGAGAGGCTAACTATGGCTACACCTTC,CSAAGGTREANYGYTF
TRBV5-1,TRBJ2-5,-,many,TGCGCCAGCAGCTTGGGACAGTTAATTAAAGAGACCCAGTACTTC,CASSLGQLIKETQYF